Reported below is one T cell receptor beta chain. How the authors handled the data: For nucleated cells, counts were estimated from reference gene primer amplification. Only in-frame clones appear in the TCRdb table, and some are missing; sequencing was by immunoSEQ multiplex PCR. V, J and clone size reflect that table, while D and trimming were determined from the DNA. Of more than 95,000 clones in the sample, around 90% were seen once. This sample is drawn from a study of blood T cell repertoires in COVID-19. Study as a whole: Sources were T cells, B-cell-depleted T cells, or PBMCs; the material itself was cDNA or gDNA.

This TCR derives from a man aged 50-60 years in a cohort sampled during active COVID-19. Sequenced: peripheral blood.

This CDR3 reads CATLTGGVNTGELFF. The CDR3 DNA sequence: TGTGCCACCTTGACAGGGGGCGTAAACACCGGGGAGCTGTTTTTT. The V and J genes are TRBV10-3 and TRBJ2-2; 10 positions agree with TRBD1. This CDR3 has 15 amino acids. With V trimmed by 10 bases and J by 2 bases, 7 bases remained unmatched. Germline values: CDR1 ENHRY, CDR2 SYGVKD.